A single sample is the source of the 17 T cell receptor beta chains below, sequenced in a study of patients and donors after allogeneic stem cell transplantation. One entry per CDR3 protein, called by TCRdb with MiXCR from the RT-PCR reads. The sample yields about 18,000 distinct CDR3 sequences, roughly 4.5% seen once. Sequencing used blood, either unsorted or a sorted T cell fraction (not recorded which). All receptors come from a human donor who was either an allogeneic HSCT recipient or a stem cell or donor lymphocyte infusion donor (not recorded which). It is not recorded whose cells these are; they may come from a transplant donor.

This clonotype has only a few counts. The genes are TRBV5-1 and TRBJ2-3, with D uncertain. Germline lookup yields CDR1 SGHRS and CDR2 YFSETQ. Deletions cut 0 bases from V and 6 bases from J, with 11 bases between. CDR3 size: 14 residues. The CDR3 DNA reads as TGCGCCAGCAGCTTGGCGGTGAATGGGGATACGCAGTATTTT. It encodes CASSLAVNGDTQYF.

This clonotype has just a few counts. The gene calls are TRBV9 and TRBJ2-7; D remains ambiguous. Trimming shortened V by 2 bases and J by 3 bases, and 15 bases separated the two germline ends. The CDR3 has 15 residues. CDR1 and CDR2 from the germline V gene are SGDLS and YYNGEE. In DNA, the CDR3 is TGTGCCAGCAGCGTGAGGCCAGCTCCACTCTACGAGCAGTACTTC. Its translation is CASSVRPAPLYEQYF.

At least ten counts were recorded for this clonotype. The chain is built from TRBV7-9 and TRBJ2-1; D is ambiguous. Germline V lookup: CDR1 SEHNR, CDR2 FQNEAQ (reference sequence). The CDR3 is 13 amino acids. Deletions cut 5 bases from V and 11 bases from J, with 16 bases between. DNA for the CDR3: TGTGCCAGCAGCCCACGGACCCCTGGGAAGCAGTTCTTC. Protein sequence: CASSPRTPGKQFF. Full variable domain (missing parts from reference TRBV7-9 and TRBJ2-1): DTGVSQNPRHKITKRGQNVTFRCDPISEHNRLYWYRQTLGQGPEFLTYFQNEAQLEKSRLLSDRFSAERPKGSFSTLEIQRTEQGDSAMYLCASSPRTPGKQFFGPGTRLTVL.

The V gene is TRBV5-1, the J gene TRBJ2-5; 11 bases line up with TRBD1. Germline V gives CDR1 SGHRS, CDR2 YFSETQ. This CDR3 comprises 14 residues. The trim removed 6 bases at V and 4 bases at J, leaving 5 bases unmatched. The chain's CDR3 is CASIQGQGGETQYF. The CDR3, as DNA: TGCGCCAGCATCCAGGGACAGGGGGGAGAGACCCAGTACTTC. The variable domain in full, completed from reference TRBV5-1 and TRBJ2-5, reads KAGVTQTPRYLIKTRGQQVTLSCSPISGHRSVSWYQQTPGQGLQFLFEYFSETQRNKGNFPGRFSGRQFSNSRSEMNVSTLELGDSALYLCASIQGQGGETQYFGPGTRLLVL.

This clonotype was detected a few times. The J gene is TRBJ2-1, the V gene TRBV19; 11 bases are a match to TRBD2. The V gene end was trimmed by 5 bases and the J gene end by 9 bases; junction bases not matched to a gene: 6. The CDR3 is 14 residues long. The germline V gene has CDR1 LNHDA and CDR2 SQIVND (reference sequence). The chain's CDR3 is CASSLLAGEGEQFF. CDR3 nucleotides: TGTGCCAGTAGTTTACTAGCGGGGGAGGGTGAGCAGTTCTTC.

By share of the sample, this clonotype is medium-sized. The V gene is TRBV6-1, the J gene TRBJ2-7, with 11 bases aligning to TRBD2. The CDR3 sequence is 13 residues long. After removal of 6 bases from V and 6 bases from J, the junction contained 4 bases not matched to a gene. Per germline, CDR1 MNHNS and CDR2 SASEGT. This CDR3 reads CASRDLAGGEQYF. Written as DNA, the CDR3 is TGTGCCAGCAGAGACCTAGCGGGAGGCGAGCAGTACTTC.

This clonotype was seen repeatedly, ten times or more. This chain connects TRBV28 to TRBJ2-7, with 9 bases fitting TRBD1. V lost 6 bases, J lost 4 bases, and 7 bases stayed unmatched. Germline CDR1 is MDHEN and CDR2 is SYDVKM. The CDR3 spans 14 residues. This CDR3 is CASRLTGGYYEQYF. CDR3 sequence (DNA): TGTGCCAGCAGGCTGACAGGGGGTTATTACGAGCAGTACTTC.

This clonotype was seen at least ten times. J is TRBJ1-2 and V is TRBV6-1; 10 positions agree with TRBD1. The germline V gene encodes CDR1 MNHNS and CDR2 SASEGT. CDR3 length: 14 residues. Losses at the gene ends were 4 bases for V and 3 bases for J; bases not matched to a gene: 2. Here the CDR3 reads CASSGQGAYYGYTF. DNA for the CDR3: TGTGCCAGCAGTGGACAGGGGGCTTACTATGGCTACACCTTC.

This clonotype was observed at least ten times. The CDR3 is CASSDGDFYGYTF. CDR3 nucleotides: TGTGCCAGCAGTGACGGGGATTTCTATGGCTACACCTTC. J is TRBJ1-2 and V is TRBV6-2 or TRBV6-3; D gene unclear. The V gene lost 5 bases and the J gene lost 4 bases, with 11 bases spanning the gap. Germline V gives CDR1 MNHEY, CDR2 SVGEGT. CDR3 length equals 13 residues.

This clonotype was recorded many times. The rearrangement links TRBV20-1 to TRBJ1-2; D is undetermined. The CDR3 has 11 amino acids. CDR1 and CDR2 (germline): DFQATT, SNEGSKA (reference sequence). V shed 5 bases and J shed 4 bases, with 8 bases lying between them. CDR3: CSAEGTYGYTF. Here the CDR3 DNA reads TGCAGTGCTGAGGGTACCTATGGCTACACCTTC.

With regard to this clonotype: Germline is not matched at one junction end, which may reflect a read error. This chain joins TRBV19 and TRBJ1-5; the match to TRBD1 covers 7 bases. From germline, CDR1 is LNHDA and CDR2 SQIVND (reference sequence). The CDR3 has 13 amino acids. The CDR3 spells CAGSRDRYQPQHF. The CDR3 nucleotides read TGTGCCGGTAGTCGGGACAGATATCAGCCCCAGCATTTT. Full variable domain (rest looked up from reference TRBV19 and TRBJ1-5): DGGITQSPKYLFRKEGQNVTLSCEQNLNHDAMYWYRQDPGQGLRLIYYSQIVNDFQKGDIAEGYSVSREKKESFPLTVTSAQKNPTAFYLCAGSRDRYQPQHFGDGTRLSIL.

The chain employs TRBV7-4 and TRBJ1-2; no clear D. V lost 1 base, J lost 2 bases, and 11 bases lay in between. CDR3 size: 15 residues. Germline-derived CDR1 and CDR2 are SGHVT and SQSDAQ. The CDR3, as DNA: TGTGCCAGCAGCTTAGAAGACGGAAGCAACTATGGCTACACCTTC. Its translation: CASSLEDGSNYGYTF.

This clonotype was seen only a few times. The CDR3 DNA reads TGTGCCAGCAGCTCGGGACAGGTGAATGAAAAACTGTTTTTT. Encoded protein: CASSSGQVNEKLFF. This chain joins TRBV5-4 and TRBJ1-4; 8 positions agree with TRBD1. The CDR3 is 14 residues long. Trimming cost V 3 bases and J 5 bases; bases outside gene matches: 3. The germline CDR1 and CDR2 sequences are SGHNT and YYREEE (reference sequence).

This clonotype appeared many times. The chain uses TRBV7-4 and TRBJ2-2, with D possibly being TRBD2 (6 bases). There are 14 residues in the CDR3. V shed 5 bases and J shed 7 bases, with 14 bases lying between them. Germline V CDR1 and CDR2: SGHVT, SQSDAQ. Written as DNA, the CDR3 is TGTGCCAGCAGCCTACCGGGGGTCTTCGGGGAGCTGTTTTTT. Its protein product is CASSLPGVFGELFF.

This clonotype appeared many times. The DNA of the CDR3 is TGCGCCAGCAGCCCGGACCCTAGACAGGGAATTAATGAAAAACTGTTTTTT. Protein sequence: CASSPDPRQGINEKLFF. The chain combines TRBV5-1 with TRBJ1-4, with TRBD1 matching 7 bases. Germline CDR1 SGHRS, CDR2 YFSETQ. Trimming took 4 bases from V and 4 from J; bases not matched to a gene: 13. The CDR3 totals 17 residues.

The chain recombines TRBV7-3 with TRBJ1-6; 8 bases line up with TRBD1. V was clipped by 0 bases and J by 7 bases; unmatched bases: 5. The CDR3 length is 16 residues. Germline values: CDR1 SGHTA, CDR2 FQGTGA. The CDR3 sequence: CASSLTGDRGNSPLHF. The CDR3 DNA is TGTGCCAGCAGCTTAACAGGAGACAGGGGAAATTCACCCCTCCACTTT.

This clonotype occurred a few times. The rearrangement links TRBV7-9 to TRBJ2-7, with D possibly called TRBD1 or TRBD2 (5 bases each). Trimming pared 5 bases from V and 7 bases from J, leaving 18 bases between. Germline V gene lookup returns CDR1 SEHNR and CDR2 FQNEAQ (reference sequence). This CDR3 has 14 amino acids. The CDR3 nucleotides are TGTGCCAGCAGCCCCTCAGGGACCGGTGGAGAGCAGTACTTC. It yields the protein CASSPSGTGGEQYF.